This paragraph covers one T cell receptor beta chain sequence. There is no known antigen for this receptor. The input lacks base qualities; no much larger clone sits a single base away. Library generation was performed with the immunoSEQ multiplex PCR assay. The multiplex PCR relied on a mix of 60 forward primers for TCR Vbeta segments and 13 reverse primers for TCR Jbeta segments. Amplification of the CDR3 region of rearranged TCR beta genes was performed with a multiplex PCR assay on genomic DNA. The Illumina HiSeq System was used to sequence the amplified TCR beta libraries as 87-base-pair reads. The study's own analysis went as follows. Across the 700 or so repertoires, a later analysis counted 80 million or so unique TCR beta chains, around 11 million of which were shared by at least two donors. Raw reads were error-corrected and collapsed into unique sequences by a nearest-neighbor algorithm in which closely related sequences were merged to remove PCR and sequencing errors. V, D and J gene segments were assigned by aligning CDR3 sequences to IMGT reference sequences. Each retained sequence needed at least a six-nucleotide match to both a V gene segment and a J gene segment. A rearrangement was called productive if the CDR3 had no stop codons and remained in frame with V and J, and every other rearrangement was called non-productive. Following IMGT convention, CDR3 was defined as the stretch from the second conserved V-encoded cysteine up to the conserved J-encoded phenylalanine. Sequences without an unambiguous match to a single V gene segment were excluded from the earlier analysis of 450 to 650 of the donors. An earlier analysis of 587 of the donors classified V segments as functional when productive rearrangements were above 56.7% and as segregating when the standard deviation between donors was above 5%. A statistical classification framework was developed to diagnose cytomegalovirus status using the catalog of TCR beta chain sequences. In a later analysis, TCR nucleotide sequences were compared against IMGT/GENE-DB human TR gene sequences so that V and J genes could be assigned. In a later analysis, CDR3 sequences and most-parsimonious VDJ recombination scenarios were assigned using the TCRdist pipeline. In a later analysis, each TCR beta chain was defined by its CDR3 amino acid sequence together with its V-gene family, and reads lacking a unique V-gene family were excluded. As a way to deal with suspected cross-contamination and a sequencing artifact, a later analysis dropped approximately 590 nucleotide sequences that were highly shared and had low generation probability. In a later analysis, a clonal expansion index was calculated for each public chain from normalized within-repertoire ranks of inferred template counts. A later analysis computed generation probabilities with a VDJ recombination model fitted to out-of-frame rearrangements, and checked the results against IGoR. In a later analysis, hypergeometric tests were used to score TCR-TCR, TCR-HLA and TCR-CMV co-occurrence, with a repertoire-size bias correction applied to TCR pairs. A later analysis estimated false discovery rates by permuting HLA or CMV assignments 20 times. In a later analysis, co-occurring TCRs were grouped using DBSCAN, and TCRdist sequence similarity was added for clustering within HLA-allele-positive subsets. Repertoires with fewer than 30,000 or more than 120,000 public chains, plus five repertoires with anomalous nucleotide sharing, were excluded from co-occurrence clustering. Not all clones reach the TCRdb copy of this immuneACCESS table, which keeps in-frame sequences only. Checked studies attribute under half of the gap to unresolved V genes and leave the rest unexplained. V, J and clone size reflect that table, while D and trimming were determined from the DNA. The sample table contains about 110,000 clones; only one count was recorded for over 65% of them. Of the sample, 7% to 10% is held by the ten largest clones.

This sample stems from a study of cytomegalovirus exposure and HLA in healthy donors (dated by TCRdb to the late 2010s). Regarding the study in general: An earlier analysis of under 600 of the donors reported 276 Gb of sequence data and more than 90 million unique TCR beta sequences from 190 million or so T cells. A separate validation cohort of approximately 120 different subjects was used in addition to the 666-subject first cohort. The number of donors typed differed by locus, with 629-630 for A, B, C, DRB1 and DQB1, roughly 520 for DQA1, under 610 for DPA1, and some 450 for DPB1. HLA typing covered class I and class II loci at four-digit resolution. Roughly 5 DR-DQ haplotypes were handled as single units for association and clustering, since linkage in the cohort was strong. The study profiled the T cell repertoires of some 610 subjects by immunosequencing and related them to cytomegalovirus serostatus. Approximately 300 gigabases of sequencing data and tens of millions of unique TCR sequences made up an early release that covered nearly 650 HLA-typed donors. High-throughput TCR immunosequencing, statistical association of individual TCRs with disease status, and machine learning were combined to predict cytomegalovirus infection status. On average, around 200,000 unique TCR beta nucleotide sequences were sequenced per donor among 398 genotyped donors of the cohort, with 15% to 20% of those sequences being non-productive. In a later genetic analysis, genome-wide SNP genotypes for about three fifths of the roughly 670 donors were used, and that subset was treated as a discovery cohort. The aim of the study was to test whether cataloging public T cell receptors could identify signatures of past pathogen exposure. In an earlier analysis of a few hundred of the donors, high-throughput TCR beta sequencing was used to judge whether each TCR beta V gene segment behaved as functional or pseudogenic. Among the roughly 380 genotyped donors, approximately 82% belonged to the genetic ancestry cluster associated with self-reported Caucasian donors. Donor age, sex, ethnicity and CMV serostatus were collected together with the repertoire data. Rather than using new phenotypic data, the later analysis identified candidate immune exposures from TCR beta sequences and from how often those sequences occurred across donors. All discovery cohort repertoires had been generated on a single sequencing platform. A later analysis re-analyzed previously published TCR beta repertoires from 600 to 850 donors and added high-resolution HLA genotyping to study TCR occurrence patterns.

General study outcomes and caveats: In this cohort, only TCR beta chains were sequenced, and detectable features were limited by the absence of alpha or paired-chain data. It was suggested by the authors that the approach could potentially be generalized to other disease states and immunological phenotypes. Roughly uniform sequencing depth across donors was assumed in presence/absence analyses, although this assumption may not hold. Specific HLA alleles were associated with some 15,000 TCR beta sequences at a false discovery rate of 0.05 in a later analysis. HLA typing was unavailable for some donors at each locus, so association tests used only the typed subset. Strong co-occurrence of HLA alleles, especially DR and DQ, made assigning TCR associations to individual alleles difficult. Some IMGT-functional V segments, including TRBV6-2 and TRBV6-3, could not be told apart with the 87-base-pair reads, so those segments were excluded. A later analysis reported that several top co-occurrence clusters appeared linked to parvovirus B19, influenza, CMV and Epstein-Barr virus. Because counts were too low, roughly 17 rarely observed V segments, including chromosome 9 orphons, were left out of the earlier analysis of some 640 of the donors. An earlier analysis of around 500 of the donors showed that most TCR beta V segments appeared in productive rearrangements either about 87% or about 30% of the time, which broadly matched IMGT annotations. In a later analysis, HLA-associated TCR beta chains showed more clonal expansion and lower generation probabilities than non-associated chains that were equally common. In a later analysis, most CMV-associated TCR beta chains were found to appear HLA-restricted, with HLA associations seemingly driven largely by CMV exposure. Immune exposure information for the cohort was limited to CMV serostatus. Across donors, most TCR sequences were observed very rarely, whereas some public TCRs were present in many individuals. A further reported finding was that TCR beta sequences accurately predicted the HLA-A and HLA-B alleles for most subjects in the first cohort. In a later genetic analysis, fewer N-insertions in productive TCRs were reported among donors in an Asian-associated ancestry cluster than the roughly 640-donor mean. An association between a missense DCLRE1C variant and V-gene and J-gene trimming of TCR beta chains was found in a later genetic analysis and replicated in an independent cohort. The classifier was reported to diagnose cytomegalovirus status with high specificity and sensitivity in both the original and validation cohorts. Correlated functional status among segregating V segments might reflect linkage disequilibrium, but an unknown experimental factor could not be ruled out. A cluster of highly shared sequence variants was judged likely to represent a technical artifact of the sequencing pipeline. A later analysis found that TCR association rates varied across HLA loci, with DRB1 alleles showing the most associated TCRs and HLA-C alleles the fewest. The study gave a list of some 150 TCR beta chains associated with cytomegalovirus. A few of the identified cytomegalovirus-associated TCR beta chains were confirmed in vitro to be specific for cytomegalovirus antigens.

Trimming removed 3 bases from V and 4 bases from J; the gene matches leave 17 bases unexplained. The germline V gene (reference sequence) gives CDR1 as GTSNPN and CDR2 as SVGIG. Taken from cysteine to phenylalanine, the CDR3 has 17 residues. The kept DNA is CDR3 alone, 51 bases in frame from the first base. In total, roughly 670 healthy bone marrow donors made up the cohort. Cohort members were all nominally healthy when sampled, although unrecorded immune exposures were likely present. The donor was CMV seropositive and was included in the group of approximately 310 seropositive cohort members. A peripheral blood sample was collected from each donor, and TCR beta sequencing was performed on peripheral blood mononuclear cells. Genomic DNA was extracted from the blood cell samples with the Qiagen DNeasy Blood Extraction Kit.

The sequencing sample was made of PBMCs. The sequence came from a man aged 35 to 55 in good health and CMV-seropositive. The sequence is built from TRBV30 and TRBJ1-2; 7 nucleotides in the junction match TRBD1. The DNA sequence follows: TGTGCCTGGAGATCTGGACAGGAGAGGGCTAAGCGCTATGGCTACACCTTC. This codes for CAWRSGQERAKRYGYTF.